This passage covers 31 T cell receptor beta chains from one sample sequenced in a study of regulatory T cells in long-lasting Graves disease. TCR beta libraries were built with iRepertoire HTBI primers and Arm-PCR of CDR3 regions. TCRdb called the multiplex PCR reads again in MiXCR, with one record for every CDR3 protein. The sample has about 530,000 distinct CDR3 sequences, about 16% seen once. Time point specified: newly diagnosed GD, antithyroid drugs for less than 3 months. After RNA was extracted from PBMCs, the TCR library was made from it. The same sample was also used in a study of T cells in Graves' hyperthyroidism and ophthalmopathy.

Material: peripheral blood mononuclear cells (PBMCs), obtained at new diagnosis, from a patient treated with antithyroid drugs. These TCRs come from a woman aged 35-65 years with Graves disease.

The CDR3: CASSILPGQGRTEAFF. The CDR3 coding sequence is TGTGCCAGTAGTATTCTTCCGGGACAGGGGCGAACTGAAGCTTTCTTT. This rearrangement joins TRBV19 to TRBJ1-1; 10 positions agree with TRBD1. Germline V gene lookup returns CDR1 LNHDA and CDR2 SQIVND (reference sequence). The trim removed 3 bases at V and 5 bases at J, leaving 9 bases unmatched. This CDR3 has 16 residues.

Ten or more counts support this clonotype. The chain joins TRBV6-1 to TRBJ2-1; D is undetermined. V was cut by 2 bases and J by 4 bases, with 6 bases left in between. Germline V gives CDR1 MNHNS, CDR2 SASEGT. This CDR3 contains 13 residues. The CDR3 here is CASSEQEYNEQFF. CDR3 nucleotides: TGTGCCAGCAGTGAACAGGAATACAATGAGCAGTTCTTC.

Regarding this clonotype: This sequence may be a read error, since a much larger clone differs from it by one base. The DNA of the CDR3 is TGTGCCAGCAGTTTTTCAGGAGCTGGAAACACCATATATTTT. This gives the protein CASSFSGAGNTIYF. This chain joins TRBV27 and TRBJ1-3; D gene unclear. V lost 3 bases, J lost 2 bases, and 8 bases lay in between. The CDR3 has 14 residues. Per germline, CDR1 MNHEY and CDR2 SMNVEV (reference sequence).

This rearrangement joins TRBV7-4 to TRBJ2-1; TRBD2 aligns across 9 bases. V shed 9 bases and J 9 bases; nucleotides not matched to a gene: 12. Per germline, CDR1 SGHVT and CDR2 SQSDAQ. The CDR3 runs to 14 residues. The CDR3 bases are TGTGCCAGGCACTTAGCGGGGGTAGCGCGTGAGCAGTTCTTC. Protein: CARHLAGVAREQFF.

In its sample, this clonotype was seen many times. J is TRBJ2-2 and V is TRBV12-3 or TRBV12-4; 9 bases are shared with TRBD2. With 3 bases clipped from V and 5 bases from J, the junction kept 4 bases outside the gene matches. The CDR3 has 15 amino acids. The CDR3 coding sequence is TGTGCCAGCAGTTTTAGCGGGGGTTCTACCGGGGAGCTGTTTTTT. It yields the protein CASSFSGGSTGELFF.

This clonotype came up a few times. The chain links TRBV6-2 or TRBV6-3 to TRBJ2-1; no reliable D call. This CDR3 comprises 16 residues. The V end lost 0 bases, the J end lost 3 bases, and 12 bases lay between the germline ends. Germline loops: CDR1 MNHEY, CDR2 SVGEGT. DNA of the CDR3: TGTGCCAGCAGTTACTCGTCTCTAGAAGGCTACAATGAGCAGTTCTTC. It yields the protein CASSYSSLEGYNEQFF.

In the case of this clonotype: A read error may explain this, as a much larger clone is one base away. This sequence joins TRBV27 and TRBJ2-5; 10 bases match TRBD2. This CDR3 spans 15 amino acids. Germline V CDR1 and CDR2: MNHEY, SMNVEV (reference sequence). Losses at the gene ends were 3 bases for V and 11 bases for J; bases not matched to a gene: 12. The CDR3 loop is CASSFGSGGAYEQYF. In DNA, the CDR3 is TGTGCCAGCAGTTTTGGAAGCGGGGGGGCGTATGAGCAGTACTTC.

This clonotype was detected ten times or more. In nucleotides, the CDR3 is TGTGCCAGCAGTTATTTGAGTCTTGAAGCTTTCTTT. Encoded protein: CASSYLSLEAFF. This chain connects TRBV6-5 to TRBJ1-1, with D uncertain. The V gene lost 3 bases and the J gene lost 7 bases, with 9 bases spanning the gap. The length of the CDR3 is 12 residues. The germline CDR1 and CDR2 sequences are MNHEY and SVGAGI.

The chain employs TRBV5-1 and TRBJ1-2; D perhaps matches TRBD1 (6 bases). V lost 2 bases and J 8 bases, leaving 10 bases between the germline ends. The CDR3 has 12 residues. Germline V gene sequence: CDR1 SGHRS, CDR2 YFSETQ. The CDR3 DNA sequence: TGCGCCAGCAGCTTTACAGGGTTGGGCTACACCTTC. Its protein is CASSFTGLGYTF.

This clonotype was found many times. J is TRBJ2-7 and V is TRBV11-2; D is possibly TRBD1 or TRBD2 (5 bases each). V lost 6 bases to trimming and J lost 0 bases, with 9 bases between them. Germline V gives CDR1 SGHAT, CDR2 FQNNGV. The CDR3 loop spans 13 amino acids. The CDR3 sequence is CASSSGSSYEQYF. In nucleotides, the CDR3 is TGTGCCAGCAGTTCAGGGAGCTCCTACGAGCAGTACTTC.

This clonotype was observed many times. The chain uses TRBV6-1 and TRBJ1-4; no reliable D call. V shed 7 bases and J shed 0 bases, with 18 bases lying between them. This CDR3 has 17 amino acids. Germline V gene sequence: CDR1 MNHNS, CDR2 SASEGT. DNA of the CDR3: TGTGCCAGCATGCCACCCTCTCTGATTGCAACTAATGAAAAACTGTTTTTT. Translation gives CASMPPSLIATNEKLFF.

This clonotype was observed once. This may come from a read error, since a much larger clone is one base off. The chain has TRBV5-1 and TRBJ2-7; 9 bases line up with TRBD1. After removal of 5 bases from V and 7 bases from J, the junction contained 16 bases not matched to a gene. Looked up from germline, CDR1 is SGHRS and CDR2 is YFSETQ. The CDR3 consists of 16 residues. CDR3 amino acids: CASRLETGTGINEQYF. The CDR3 nucleotides read TGCGCCAGCAGACTAGAAACCGGGACAGGGATCAATGAGCAGTACTTC.

The genes are TRBV14 and TRBJ1-4; 7 bases match TRBD1. V trimming: 4 bases; J trimming: 7 bases; junction bases outside the gene matches: 3. Germline V gene sequence: CDR1 SGHDN, CDR2 FVKESK. CDR3 length equals 13 residues. The CDR3 nucleotides read TGTGCCAGCAGCCGGGGACAGCTTGAAAAACTGTTTTTT. It specifies CASSRGQLEKLFF.

In this sample, this clonotype turned up a few times. The genes are TRBV7-8 and TRBJ2-1; unclear D gene. CDR1 and CDR2 from the germline V gene are SGHVS and FQNEAQ. V was trimmed by 2 bases and J by 0 bases, leaving 11 bases between them. This CDR3 is built from 16 residues. The CDR3 region is CASSLTSEASYNEQFF. The CDR3 DNA sequence: TGTGCCAGCAGCTTAACCAGTGAGGCCTCCTACAATGAGCAGTTCTTC.

Comments on this clonotype: Just one base apart from a much larger clone, this may be a read error. The chain uses TRBV13 and TRBJ1-3; the match to TRBD1 covers 8 bases. Germline CDR1 reads PRHDT; CDR2 reads FYEKMQ (reference sequence). CDR3 length equals 15 residues. The CDR3: CASSSQITGGNTTYF. The CDR3 nucleotides are TGTGCCAGCAGCTCGCAGATCACAGGGGGAAACACCACATATTTT.

This sequence joins TRBV12-3 or TRBV12-4 and TRBJ2-5; 11 bases match TRBD1. The CDR3 loop spans 14 amino acids. Trimming at V came to 7 bases and at J to 3 bases, leaving 4 bases not matched to a gene. CDR3 sequence reads: CASMRTGGEETQYF. CDR3 nucleotide sequence: TGTGCCAGCATGAGGACAGGGGGCGAAGAGACCCAGTACTTC.

At least ten counts were recorded for this clonotype. The V and J genes are TRBV18 and TRBJ1-1; TRBD1 matches at 9 bases. CDR3 length: 15 residues. CDR1 is KGHSH, CDR2 LQKENI, per germline. J gave up 4 bases and V 4 bases, and 7 bases lay outside the gene matches. CDR3 sequence: CASSQNRGPGTEAFF. The CDR3, as DNA: TGTGCCAGCTCACAAAACAGGGGGCCGGGCACTGAAGCTTTCTTT.

Ten or more counts support this clonotype. The chain combines TRBV28 with TRBJ1-1; 7 positions match TRBD1. The germline V gene has CDR1 MDHEN and CDR2 SYDVKM. V was pared by 8 bases and J by 5 bases, with 5 bases of the junction left unmatched. The CDR3 spans 12 residues. The CDR3 DNA is TGTGCCAGCGGCACAGGGGAAACTGAAGCTTTCTTT. Amino acids: CASGTGETEAFF.

The chain uses TRBV7-9 and TRBJ2-2; D gene unclear. The germline V gene has CDR1 SEHNR and CDR2 FQNEAQ (reference sequence). The CDR3 extends over 16 amino acids. Trimming took 4 bases from V and 3 from J, leaving 15 bases between them. The CDR3 coding sequence is TGTGCCAGCAGCTGGCTATATCGAACGGACACCGGGGAGCTGTTTTTT. It specifies CASSWLYRTDTGELFF. Complete variable domain (other parts from reference TRBV7-9 and TRBJ2-2): DTGVSQNPRHKITKRGQNVTFRCDPISEHNRLYWYRQTLGQGPEFLTYFQNEAQLEKSRLLSDRFSAERPKGSFSTLEIQRTEQGDSAMYLCASSWLYRTDTGELFFGEGSRLTVL.

This clonotype appeared a few times. The rearrangement links TRBV7-2 to TRBJ1-1; D is uncertain. The CDR3 is made up of 14 amino acids. V gave up 0 bases and J gave up 1 base, with 6 bases separating them. Germline V gives CDR1 SGHTA, CDR2 FQGNSA. CDR3 in DNA: TGTGCCAGCAGCTTAGCGCGGCAGAACACTGAAGCTTTCTTT. This gives the protein CASSLARQNTEAFF. Filled out from reference TRBV7-2 and TRBJ1-1, the complete variable domain reads GAGVSQSPSNKVTEKGKDVELRCDPISGHTALYWYRQSLGQGLEFLIYFQGNSAPDKSGLPSDRFSAERTGGSVSTLTIQRTQQEDSAVYLCASSLARQNTEAFFGQGTRLTVV.

This clonotype was recorded a few times. The J gene is TRBJ1-6, the V gene TRBV3-1, with D maybe TRBD1 (5 bases). Per germline, CDR1 LGHDT and CDR2 YNNKEL (reference sequence). Trimming took 0 bases from V and 6 from J, leaving 15 bases between them. This CDR3 has 17 amino acids. CDR3 amino acids: CASSQERGNGVNSPLHF. The CDR3 bases are TGTGCCAGCAGCCAAGAACGGGGGAACGGGGTTAATTCACCCCTCCACTTT.

This clonotype was recorded many times. The chain uses TRBV11-2 and TRBJ1-1; D is undetermined. With 8 bases removed from V and 5 bases from J, the gap between germline ends came to 12 bases. Germline loops: CDR1 SGHAT, CDR2 FQNNGV. The length of the CDR3 is 12 residues. The CDR3 sequence is CASGIVDTEAFF. The DNA of the CDR3 is TGTGCCAGCGGAATCGTGGATACTGAAGCTTTCTTT.

The chain recombines TRBV7-3 with TRBJ2-4, with 10 bases that match TRBD1. Germline CDR1 SGHTA, CDR2 FQGTGA. With 0 bases clipped from V and 9 bases from J, the junction kept 5 bases outside the gene matches. CDR3 length: 15 amino acids. This CDR3 reads CASSLTGTGEGIQYF. The CDR3 coding sequence is TGTGCCAGCAGCTTAACCGGGACAGGGGAGGGCATTCAGTACTTC.

The chain has TRBV15 and TRBJ1-1; no clear D. Germline-derived CDR1 and CDR2 are LNHNV and YYDKDF (reference sequence). V gave up 7 bases and J gave up 4 bases, with 16 bases separating them. There are 14 residues in the CDR3. DNA for the CDR3: TGTGCCACCACCCTGGCCCCGCGGGGCACTGAAGCTTTCTTT. Translated, it gives CATTLAPRGTEAFF.

The CDR3 loop reads CASSGTLTGGYTF. Written as DNA, the CDR3 is TGTGCCAGCAGCGGTACTTTAACGGGAGGCTACACCTTC. The V call is TRBV6-1, the J call TRBJ1-2; D remains unclear. The CDR3 is made up of 13 amino acids. With 6 bases removed from V and 8 bases from J, the gap between germline ends came to 16 bases. Germline assignment: CDR1 MNHNS and CDR2 SASEGT.

Turning to this clonotype: This sequence may be a read error, since a much larger clone differs from it by one base. The chain carries TRBV2 and TRBJ2-5, with 7 nucleotides matching TRBD1. From germline, CDR1 is SNHLY and CDR2 FYNNEI. There are 14 residues in the CDR3. V lost 6 bases, J lost 1 base, and 5 bases stayed unmatched. The CDR3 nucleotides are TGTGCCAGCAGGCTGGGACAGCTCCAAGAGACCCAGTACTTC. Translation: CASRLGQLQETQYF.

This chain links TRBV18 with TRBJ1-2, with 8 bases identical to TRBD1. V lost 3 bases, J lost 5 bases, and 11 bases stayed unmatched. Germline CDR1 and CDR2: KGHSH and LQKENI. This CDR3 region has 16 residues. CDR3 bases: TGTGCCAGCTCACCTATCCCAGGGGGCGCGGGATATGGCTACACCTTC. The encoded protein is CASSPIPGGAGYGYTF.

The chain carries TRBV6-1 and TRBJ2-3; TRBD2 matches at 11 bases. With V trimmed by 5 bases and J by 0 bases, 13 bases remained unmatched. The germline V gene encodes CDR1 MNHNS and CDR2 SASEGT. This CDR3 has 19 residues. CDR3 nucleotides: TGTGCCAGCAGTCCTCCGCTAGCGGGGGGCGCCGCTAGCACAGATACGCAGTATTTT. This sequence encodes CASSPPLAGGAASTDTQYF.

In its sample, this clonotype was seen many times. The chain uses TRBV3-1 and TRBJ2-1, with D maybe TRBD2 (6 bases). This CDR3 is 17 amino acids long. V dropped 1 base and J dropped 3 bases, with 16 bases sitting between them. CDR1 is LGHDT and CDR2 is YNNKEL in the germline V gene (reference sequence). The CDR3 is CASSQVGNGDFYNEQFF. Here the CDR3 DNA reads TGTGCCAGCAGCCAAGTTGGTAACGGGGACTTCTACAATGAGCAGTTCTTC.

At least ten counts were recorded for this clonotype. This chain joins TRBV18 and TRBJ1-1; perhaps TRBD1 as D (6 bases). Looked up from germline, CDR1 is KGHSH and CDR2 is LQKENI. V was cut by 6 bases and J by 0 bases, with 11 bases left in between. This CDR3 region has 14 residues. In nucleotides, the CDR3 is TGTGCCAGCTCGAGCGGGGACATGAACACTGAAGCTTTCTTT. Translated, it gives CASSSGDMNTEAFF.

The V gene is TRBV5-4, the J gene TRBJ1-6, with TRBD1 matching 8 bases. CDR3 length equals 13 residues. The V segment lost 2 bases and the J segment 14 bases; nucleotides outside the gene matches: 6. Germline CDR1 and CDR2: SGHNT and YYREEE (reference sequence). The CDR3, as DNA: TGTGCCAGCAGCTTAACAGGGGGAAAGTCCCTCCACTTT. As protein: CASSLTGGKSLHF.